One T cell receptor (beta chain) is described in this entry. Its antigen is currently unknown. PCR amplification relied on 60 Vbeta primers (plus 13 Jbeta primers). TCRdb's table, derived via immunoSEQ multiplex PCR, lists solely in-frame clones and lacks some. The sample records approximately 72,000 clones, 65% to 70% being singletons. This CDR3 comprises 13 residues. The germline V gene encodes CDR1 SGHVS and CDR2 FNYEAQ. With 1 base removed from V and 4 bases from J, the gap between germline ends came to 8 bases. This sample was taken from a study of cytomegalovirus exposure and HLA in healthy donors. The study's findings and limits: HLA alleles showed associations with approximately 15,000 TCR beta sequences in a later analysis, at a 0.05 false discovery rate. A link between a missense DCLRE1C variant and TCR beta V- and J-gene trimming emerged from a later analysis.

The chain has TRBV7-6 and TRBJ2-7; TRBD1 is a possible D gene (5 bases). The sample taken for sequencing was PBMCs. The clonotype comes from a middle-aged man in good health and CMV-seropositive. The CDR3: CASSLGGRYEQYF. In DNA form, the CDR3 reads TGTGCCAGCAGCTTAGGGGGCAGATACGAGCAGTACTTC.